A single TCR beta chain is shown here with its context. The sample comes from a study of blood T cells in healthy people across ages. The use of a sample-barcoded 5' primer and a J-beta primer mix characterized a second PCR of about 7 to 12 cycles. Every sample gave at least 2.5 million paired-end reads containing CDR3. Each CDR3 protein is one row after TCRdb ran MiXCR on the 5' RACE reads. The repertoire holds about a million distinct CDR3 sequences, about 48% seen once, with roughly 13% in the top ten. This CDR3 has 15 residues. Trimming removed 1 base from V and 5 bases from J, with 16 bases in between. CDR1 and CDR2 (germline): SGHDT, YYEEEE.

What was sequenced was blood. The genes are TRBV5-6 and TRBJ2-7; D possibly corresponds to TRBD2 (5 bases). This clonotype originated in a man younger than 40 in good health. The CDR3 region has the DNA TGTGCCAGCAGCTTGAGGAGGCGGAGTTGGAACGAGCAGTACTTC. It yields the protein CASSLRRRSWNEQYF.